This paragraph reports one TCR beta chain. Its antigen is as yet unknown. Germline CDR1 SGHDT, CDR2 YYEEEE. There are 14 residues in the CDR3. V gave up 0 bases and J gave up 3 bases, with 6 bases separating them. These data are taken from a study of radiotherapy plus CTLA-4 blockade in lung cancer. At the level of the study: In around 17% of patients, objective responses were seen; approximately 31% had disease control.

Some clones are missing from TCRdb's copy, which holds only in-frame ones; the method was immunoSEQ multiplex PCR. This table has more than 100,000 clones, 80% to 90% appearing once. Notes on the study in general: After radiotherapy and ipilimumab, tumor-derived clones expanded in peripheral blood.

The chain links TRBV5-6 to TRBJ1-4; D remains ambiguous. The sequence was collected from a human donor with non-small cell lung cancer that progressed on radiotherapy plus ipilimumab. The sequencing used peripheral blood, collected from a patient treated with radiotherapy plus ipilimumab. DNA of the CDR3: TGTGCCAGCAGCTTGGTGGGTCCTAATGAAAAACTGTTTTTT. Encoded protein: CASSLVGPNEKLFF.